This T cell receptor (beta chain) was observed in a study of CD8+CD57+ T cells in acquired aplastic anemia. The overall study: Sorted CD4+ and CD8+ cells yielded DNA averaging around 3 ug.

Patients picked for sequencing had shown CD8+CD57+ cell expansion detected by flow cytometry. Profiling that covered TCR beta VDJ and CDR3 relied on genomic DNA as its template. From the reads, TCRdb called clonotypes with MiXCR, one entry per CDR3 protein. Of 200,000 to 300,000 distinct CDR3 sequences in the sample, approximately 86% were seen once. The CDR3 extends over 15 amino acids. V was trimmed by 0 bases and J by 7 bases, leaving 14 bases between them. CDR1 and CDR2 from the germline V gene are SGHRS and YFSETQ. The rearrangement uses TRBV5-1 and TRBJ2-1; D is unresolved. The material sequenced was sorted CD4+, CD8+, or CD8+CD57+ T cells (not recorded which) from PBMCs. This TCR was sampled from a human donor with aplastic anemia. DNA of the CDR3: TGCGCCAGCAGCTTGGCCGGGCCCTTGGGAAATGAGCAGTTCTTC. It translates to CASSLAGPLGNEQFF.